This T cell receptor beta chain was identified during a study of blood T cell repertoires in COVID-19. Study summary: Samples of COVID-19 (acute and convalescent) were obtained from the United States, Italy and Spain. The cDNA or gDNA used as material had been derived from T cells, B-cell-depleted T cells, or PBMCs.

TCRdb's table, derived via immunoSEQ multiplex PCR, lists solely in-frame clones and lacks some. The table lists about 150,000 clones, 75% to 90% of them singletons. Sequencing input: peripheral blood. The sequence came from an elderly man with acute or convalescent COVID-19.

CDR3 nucleotides: TGTGCCAGCAGCTCCTCCAGGGACAGGGGCCTCTACGAGCAGTACTTC. Its translation: CASSSSRDRGLYEQYF. This chain connects TRBV11-2 to TRBJ2-7; 10 nucleotides match TRBD1. With V trimmed by 4 bases and J by 3 bases, 9 bases remained unmatched. CDR1 SGHAT and CDR2 FQNNGV come from the germline V gene. The CDR3 runs 16 residues.